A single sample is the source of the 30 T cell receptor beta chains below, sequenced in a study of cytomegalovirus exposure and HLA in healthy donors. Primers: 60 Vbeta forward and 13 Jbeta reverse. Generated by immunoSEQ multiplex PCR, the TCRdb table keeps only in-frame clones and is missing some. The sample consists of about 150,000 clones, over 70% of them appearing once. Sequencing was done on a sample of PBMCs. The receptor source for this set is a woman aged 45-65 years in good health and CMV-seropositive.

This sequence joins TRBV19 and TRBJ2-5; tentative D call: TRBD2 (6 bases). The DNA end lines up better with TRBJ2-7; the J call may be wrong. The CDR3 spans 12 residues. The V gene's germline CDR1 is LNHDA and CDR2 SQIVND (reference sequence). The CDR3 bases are TGTGCCAGTAGTATTTGGGGGGACGAGCAGTACTTC. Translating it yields CASSIWGDEQYF.

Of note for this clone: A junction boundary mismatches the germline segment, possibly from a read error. This chain's CDR3 is CASSPSPGGANGLTF. CDR3 nucleotides: TGTGCCAGCAGTCCGTCTCCGGGTGGGGCCAACGGCCTGACTTTC. The V and J genes are TRBV27 and TRBJ2-6, with a weak D call TRBD1 (5 bases). CDR1 is MNHEY and CDR2 is SMNVEV in the germline V gene (reference sequence). This CDR3 spans 15 amino acids.

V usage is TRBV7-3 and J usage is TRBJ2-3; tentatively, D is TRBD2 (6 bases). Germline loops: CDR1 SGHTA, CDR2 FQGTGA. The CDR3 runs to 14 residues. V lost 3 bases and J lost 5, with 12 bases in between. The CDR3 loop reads CASSLEGRGDTQYF. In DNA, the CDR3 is TGTGCCAGCAGCTTGGAGGGGAGAGGAGATACGCAGTATTTT.

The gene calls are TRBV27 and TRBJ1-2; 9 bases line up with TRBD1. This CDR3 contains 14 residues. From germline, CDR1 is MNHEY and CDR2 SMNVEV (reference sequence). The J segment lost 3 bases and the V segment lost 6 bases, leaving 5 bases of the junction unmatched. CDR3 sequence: CASSPDRGYYGYTF. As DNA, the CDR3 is TGTGCCAGCAGCCCGGACAGGGGCTACTATGGCTACACCTTC.

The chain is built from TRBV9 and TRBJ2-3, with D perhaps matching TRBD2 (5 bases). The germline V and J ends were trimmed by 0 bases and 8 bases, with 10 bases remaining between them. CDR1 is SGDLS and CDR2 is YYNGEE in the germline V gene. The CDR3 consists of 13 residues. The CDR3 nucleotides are TGTGCCAGCAGCGTAGCTACAGAGGGTACGCAGTATTTT. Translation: CASSVATEGTQYF.

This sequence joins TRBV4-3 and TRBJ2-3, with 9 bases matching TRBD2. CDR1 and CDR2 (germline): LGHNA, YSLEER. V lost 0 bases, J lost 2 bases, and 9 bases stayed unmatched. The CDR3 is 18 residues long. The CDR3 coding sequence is TGCGCCAGCAGCCAAGATCACCCAGCGGGAGGAGACACAGATACGCAGTATTTT. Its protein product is CASSQDHPAGGDTDTQYF.

In DNA, the CDR3 is TGTGCCAGCAGCCCCCAGGGGGCAGGGAATCAGCCCCAGCATTTT. Translation: CASSPQGAGNQPQHF. The chain has TRBV5-5 and TRBJ1-5; 8 bases map to TRBD1. V shed 4 bases, J shed 4 bases, and the junction held 7 bases outside the gene matches. This CDR3 has 15 residues. From germline, CDR1 is SGHKS and CDR2 YYEKEE (reference sequence).

In DNA form, the CDR3 reads TGCGCCAGCAGCTCTGGACTAGCGGGACAAGAGACCCAGTACTTC. Residues: CASSSGLAGQETQYF. The V and J genes are TRBV5-1 and TRBJ2-5; 12 bases align to TRBD2. V gave up 3 bases and J gave up 2 bases; unmatched junction bases: 2. Per the germline V gene, CDR1 is SGHRS and CDR2 is YFSETQ. The CDR3 is made up of 15 amino acids.

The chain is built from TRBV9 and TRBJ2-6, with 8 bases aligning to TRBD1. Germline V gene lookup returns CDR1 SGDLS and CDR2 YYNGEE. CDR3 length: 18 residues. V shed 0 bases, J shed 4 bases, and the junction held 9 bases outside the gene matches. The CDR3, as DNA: TGTGCCAGCAGCGTAGCTAGGCAGGGGGCTTCAGGGGCCAACGTCCTGACTTTC. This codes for CASSVARQGASGANVLTF.

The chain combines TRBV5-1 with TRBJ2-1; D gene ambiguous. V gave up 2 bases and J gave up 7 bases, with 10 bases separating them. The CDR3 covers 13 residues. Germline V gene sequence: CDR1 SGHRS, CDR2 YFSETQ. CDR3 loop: CASSFPNENEQFF. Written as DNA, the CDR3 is TGCGCCAGCAGCTTTCCTAACGAGAATGAGCAGTTCTTC.

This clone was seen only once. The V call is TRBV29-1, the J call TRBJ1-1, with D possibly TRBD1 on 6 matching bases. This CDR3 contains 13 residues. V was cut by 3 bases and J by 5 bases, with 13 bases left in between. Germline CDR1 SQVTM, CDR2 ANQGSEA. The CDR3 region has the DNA TGCAGCGTTGAGGACAGTCGGGGAACTGAAGCTTTCTTT. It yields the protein CSVEDSRGTEAFF.

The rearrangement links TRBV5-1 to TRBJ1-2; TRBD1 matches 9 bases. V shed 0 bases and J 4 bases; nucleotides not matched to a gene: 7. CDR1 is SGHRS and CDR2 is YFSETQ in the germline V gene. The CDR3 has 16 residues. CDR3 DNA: TGCGCCAGCAGCTTGGATGGACAGGGGCGGGTCTATGGCTACACCTTC. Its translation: CASSLDGQGRVYGYTF.

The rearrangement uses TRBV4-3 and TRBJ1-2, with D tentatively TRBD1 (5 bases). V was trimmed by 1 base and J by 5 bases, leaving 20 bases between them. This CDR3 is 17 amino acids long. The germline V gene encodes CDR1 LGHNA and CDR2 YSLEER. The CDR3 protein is CASSQADPGQGGYGYTF. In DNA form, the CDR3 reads TGCGCCAGCAGCCAAGCGGATCCGGGCCAGGGAGGTTATGGCTACACCTTC.

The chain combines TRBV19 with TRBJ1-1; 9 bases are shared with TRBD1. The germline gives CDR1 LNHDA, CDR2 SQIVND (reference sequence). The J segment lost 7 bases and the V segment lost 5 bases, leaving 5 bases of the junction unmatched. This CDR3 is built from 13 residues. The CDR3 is CASSGQGNDEAFF. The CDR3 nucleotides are TGTGCCAGTAGTGGACAGGGGAATGATGAAGCTTTCTTT. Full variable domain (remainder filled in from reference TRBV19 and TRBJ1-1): DGGITQSPKYLFRKEGQNVTLSCEQNLNHDAMYWYRQDPGQGLRLIYYSQIVNDFQKGDIAEGYSVSREKKESFPLTVTSAQKNPTAFYLCASSGQGNDEAFFGQGTRLTVV.

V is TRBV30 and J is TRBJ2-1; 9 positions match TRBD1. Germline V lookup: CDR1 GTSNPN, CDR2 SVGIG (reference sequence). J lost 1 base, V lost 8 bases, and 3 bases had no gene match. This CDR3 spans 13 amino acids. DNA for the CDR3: TGTGCCCAGGACAGGGGTTCCTACAATGAGCAGTTCTTC. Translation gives CAQDRGSYNEQFF.

The chain's CDR3 is CASRQPKRGLAKDTQYF. The DNA for the CDR3 is TGTGCCAGCAGACAGCCCAAGAGAGGACTAGCGAAAGATACGCAGTATTTT. The chain is built from TRBV6-4 and TRBJ2-3; 9 bases are shared with TRBD2. Trimming at V came to 6 bases and at J to 5 bases, leaving 15 bases not matched to a gene. The CDR3 has 17 residues. Germline values: CDR1 MRHNA, CDR2 SNTAGT.

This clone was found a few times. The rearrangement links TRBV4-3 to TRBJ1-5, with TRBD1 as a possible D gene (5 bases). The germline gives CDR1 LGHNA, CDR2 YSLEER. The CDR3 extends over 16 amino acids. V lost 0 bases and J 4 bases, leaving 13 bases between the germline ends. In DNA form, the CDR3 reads TGCGCCAGCAGCCAAGATCGGGGGGTTCGGAATCAGCCCCAGCATTTT. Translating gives CASSQDRGVRNQPQHF.

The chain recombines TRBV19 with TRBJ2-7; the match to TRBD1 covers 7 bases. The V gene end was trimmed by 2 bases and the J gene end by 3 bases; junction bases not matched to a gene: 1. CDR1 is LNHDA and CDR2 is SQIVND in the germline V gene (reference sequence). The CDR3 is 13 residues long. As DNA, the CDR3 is TGTGCCAGTAGTATAACAGGGGACTACGAGCAGTACTTC. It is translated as CASSITGDYEQYF.

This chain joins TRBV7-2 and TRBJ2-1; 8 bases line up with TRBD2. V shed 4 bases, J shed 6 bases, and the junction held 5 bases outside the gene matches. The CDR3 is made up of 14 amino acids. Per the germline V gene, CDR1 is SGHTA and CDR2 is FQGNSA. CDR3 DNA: TGTGCCAGCAGCTCGACGGGGACTAGCAATGAGCAGTTCTTC. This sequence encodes CASSSTGTSNEQFF.

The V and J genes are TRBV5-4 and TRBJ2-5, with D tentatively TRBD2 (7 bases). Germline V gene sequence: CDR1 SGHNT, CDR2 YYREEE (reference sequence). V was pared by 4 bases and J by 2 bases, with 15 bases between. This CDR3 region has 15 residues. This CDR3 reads CASSPQGGGQETQYF. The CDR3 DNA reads TGTGCCAGCAGCCCCCAGGGAGGGGGGCAAGAGACCCAGTACTTC.

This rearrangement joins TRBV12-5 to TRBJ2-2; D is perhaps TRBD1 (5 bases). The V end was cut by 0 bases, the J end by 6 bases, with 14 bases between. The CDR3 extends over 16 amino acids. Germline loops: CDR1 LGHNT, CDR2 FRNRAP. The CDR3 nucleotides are TGTGCTAGTGGTTTGGTAGGGGCAGGGTCGTCCGGGGAGCTGTTTTTT. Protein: CASGLVGAGSSGELFF. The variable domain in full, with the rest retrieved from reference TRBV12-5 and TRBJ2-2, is DARVTQTPRHKVTEMGQEVTMRCQPILGHNTVFWYRQTMMQGLELLAYFRNRAPLDDSGMPKDRFSAEMPDATLATLKIQPSEPRDSAVYFCASGLVGAGSSGELFFGEGSRLTVL.

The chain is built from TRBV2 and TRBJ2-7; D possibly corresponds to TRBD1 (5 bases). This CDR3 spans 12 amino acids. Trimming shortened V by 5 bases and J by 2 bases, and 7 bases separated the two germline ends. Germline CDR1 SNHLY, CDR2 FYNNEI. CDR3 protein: CASSRQTYEQYF. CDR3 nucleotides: TGTGCCAGCAGTCGACAGACCTACGAGCAGTACTTC.

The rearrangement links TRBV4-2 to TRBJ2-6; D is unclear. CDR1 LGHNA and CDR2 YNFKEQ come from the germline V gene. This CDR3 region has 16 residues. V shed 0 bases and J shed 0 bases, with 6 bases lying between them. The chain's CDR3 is CASSQDASSGANVLTF. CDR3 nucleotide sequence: TGTGCCAGCAGCCAAGATGCCAGCTCTGGGGCCAACGTCCTGACTTTC.

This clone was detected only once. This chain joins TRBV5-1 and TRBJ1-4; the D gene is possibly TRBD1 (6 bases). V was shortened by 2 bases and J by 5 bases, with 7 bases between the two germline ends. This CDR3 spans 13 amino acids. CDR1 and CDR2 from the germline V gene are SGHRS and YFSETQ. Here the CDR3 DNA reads TGCGCCAGCAGCTTACAGGGAAATGAAAAACTGTTTTTT. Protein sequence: CASSLQGNEKLFF.

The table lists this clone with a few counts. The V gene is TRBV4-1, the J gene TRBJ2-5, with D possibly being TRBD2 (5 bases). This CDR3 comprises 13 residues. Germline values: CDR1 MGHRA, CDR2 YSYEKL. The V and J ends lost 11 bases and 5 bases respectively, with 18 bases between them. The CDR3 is CAPLRRTSETQYF. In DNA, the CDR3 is TGCGCCCCCCTAAGGAGGACCAGCGAGACCCAGTACTTC.

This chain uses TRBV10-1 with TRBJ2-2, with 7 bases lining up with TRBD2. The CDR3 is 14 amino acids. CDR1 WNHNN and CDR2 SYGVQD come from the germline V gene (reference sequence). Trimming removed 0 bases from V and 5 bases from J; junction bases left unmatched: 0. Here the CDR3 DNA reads TGCGCCAGCAGTGAGTCGGGGGGGACCGGGGAGCTGTTTTTT. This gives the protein CASSESGGTGELFF.

The CDR3 bases are TGTGCCAGCAGTTACGGAGGAAATCAGCCCCAGCATTTT. Amino acids: CASSYGGNQPQHF. The chain employs TRBV6-5 and TRBJ1-5; no clear D gene. The CDR3 contains 13 residues. V lost 2 bases and J lost 4, with 6 bases in between. The germline CDR1 and CDR2 sequences are MNHEY and SVGAGI.

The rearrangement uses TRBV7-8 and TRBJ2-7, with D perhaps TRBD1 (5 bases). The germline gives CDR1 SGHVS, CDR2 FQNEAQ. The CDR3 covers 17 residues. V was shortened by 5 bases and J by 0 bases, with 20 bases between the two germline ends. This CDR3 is CASSPDRWQGFSYEQYF. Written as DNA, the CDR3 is TGTGCCAGCAGCCCCGACCGGTGGCAGGGCTTCTCCTACGAGCAGTACTTC.

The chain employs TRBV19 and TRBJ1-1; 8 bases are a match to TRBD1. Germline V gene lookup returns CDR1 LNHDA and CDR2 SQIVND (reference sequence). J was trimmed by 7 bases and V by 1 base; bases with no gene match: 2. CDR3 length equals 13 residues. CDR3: CASSIGTGIEAFF. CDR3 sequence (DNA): TGTGCCAGTAGTATAGGGACAGGGATTGAAGCTTTCTTT.

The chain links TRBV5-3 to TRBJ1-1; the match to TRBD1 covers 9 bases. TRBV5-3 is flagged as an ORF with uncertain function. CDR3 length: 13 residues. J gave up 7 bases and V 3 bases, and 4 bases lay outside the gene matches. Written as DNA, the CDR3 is TGTGCCAGAAGCTGGGGACAGGGACTTGAAGCTTTCTTT. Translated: CARSWGQGLEAFF.